The 9 T cell receptor beta chains below all came from one sample that was sequenced in a study of T cell responses to AZD1222 COVID-19 vaccine. Sequencing used immunoSEQ multiplex PCR; TCRdb keeps in-frame clones, though not all of them. The data hold approximately 130,000 clones, with more than 85% observed a single time. The sample in question was peripheral blood, obtained on day 0 of AZD1222 vaccination. These receptors were collected from an adult in good health.

This chain uses TRBV19 with TRBJ1-1; D remains unclear. The CDR3 is made up of 13 amino acids. V was shortened by 5 bases and J by 9 bases, with 16 bases between the two germline ends. Per the germline V gene, CDR1 is LNHDA and CDR2 is SQIVND (reference sequence). The CDR3 DNA follows: TGTGCCAGTAGTCACACCGGGGAGTACCAAGCTTTCTTT. It translates to CASSHTGEYQAFF.

V is TRBV19 and J is TRBJ1-4; D ambiguous. This CDR3 spans 12 amino acids. Per the germline V gene, CDR1 is LNHDA and CDR2 is SQIVND (reference sequence). Trimming took off 1 base at V and 4 bases at J, with 1 base between the two ends. Here the CDR3 reads CASSIVNEKLFF. CDR3 in DNA: TGTGCCAGTAGTATAGTTAATGAAAAACTGTTTTTT.

V and J are TRBV29-1 and TRBJ2-1, with TRBD1 as a possible D gene (6 bases). The CDR3 extends over 13 amino acids. Trimming pared 5 bases from V and 7 bases from J, leaving 15 bases between. CDR1 is SQVTM and CDR2 is ANQGSEA in the germline V gene. CDR3 nucleotides: TGCAGCGTTTGGGAACAGGGTAGGAATGAGCAGTTCTTC. Residues: CSVWEQGRNEQFF.

This clone came up once. This rearrangement joins TRBV5-1 to TRBJ2-6; D is perhaps TRBD1 (6 bases). Germline CDR1 and CDR2: SGHRS and YFSETQ. CDR3 length: 17 residues. V lost 2 bases, J lost 2 bases, and 14 bases lay in between. The CDR3 DNA reads as TGCGCCAGCAGCTTTTCATACAGGGCTGCTGGGGCCAACGTCCTGACTTTC. Translating it yields CASSFSYRAAGANVLTF. The entire variable domain, with the rest obtained from reference TRBV5-1 and TRBJ2-6, is as follows: KAGVTQTPRYLIKTRGQQVTLSCSPISGHRSVSWYQQTPGQGLQFLFEYFSETQRNKGNFPGRFSGRQFSNSRSEMNVSTLELGDSALYLCASSFSYRAAGANVLTFGAGSRLTVL.

The chain links TRBV3-1 (or the pseudogene TRBV3-2) to TRBJ1-3; D unresolved. The CDR3 extends over 13 amino acids. Germline-derived CDR1 and CDR2 are LGHDT and YNNKEL (reference sequence). Trimming stripped 1 base from V and 4 bases from J, with 5 bases between. The CDR3 region is CASSQAQGNTIYF. DNA for the CDR3: TGTGCCAGCAGCCAAGCCCAAGGAAACACCATATATTTT.

This chain links TRBV5-1 with TRBJ2-1; the D gene is possibly TRBD2 (6 bases). The V end lost 5 bases, the J end lost 7 bases, and 16 bases lay between the germline ends. Looked up from germline, CDR1 is SGHRS and CDR2 is YFSETQ. The CDR3 length is 14 residues. CDR3 bases: TGCGCCAGCAGTAACGGGAGTTCCTCAAATGAGCAGTTCTTC. Its translation: CASSNGSSSNEQFF.

V gene TRBV6-1 combines with J gene TRBJ2-3, with D possibly matching TRBD1 (7 bases). The germline CDR1 and CDR2 sequences are MNHNS and SASEGT. The CDR3 is made up of 16 amino acids. Trimming left V 2 bases short and J 3 bases short, with 15 bases between. CDR3 region: CASSETQGGGTDTQYF. The CDR3 DNA reads TGTGCCAGCAGTGAAACCCAGGGGGGCGGTACAGATACGCAGTATTTT.

The rearrangement joins TRBV7-2 to TRBJ2-4; no clear D gene. The CDR3 contains 13 residues. Germline V gene lookup returns CDR1 SGHTA and CDR2 FQGNSA. The V gene lost 3 bases and the J gene lost 1 base, with 4 bases spanning the gap. As DNA, the CDR3 is TGTGCCAGCAGCTTGAGGGCCAAAAACATTCAGTACTTC. Translating it yields CASSLRAKNIQYF.

J is TRBJ2-1 and V is TRBV4-3; 8 bases are a match to TRBD2. V was clipped by 1 base and J by 0 bases; unmatched bases: 17. CDR1 is LGHNA and CDR2 is YSLEER in the germline V gene. The CDR3 consists of 21 residues. CDR3 protein: CASSQVMEFLAGSSSYNEQFF. The CDR3 nucleotides read TGCGCCAGCAGCCAAGTCATGGAATTCCTAGCGGGCTCCAGCTCCTACAATGAGCAGTTCTTC.